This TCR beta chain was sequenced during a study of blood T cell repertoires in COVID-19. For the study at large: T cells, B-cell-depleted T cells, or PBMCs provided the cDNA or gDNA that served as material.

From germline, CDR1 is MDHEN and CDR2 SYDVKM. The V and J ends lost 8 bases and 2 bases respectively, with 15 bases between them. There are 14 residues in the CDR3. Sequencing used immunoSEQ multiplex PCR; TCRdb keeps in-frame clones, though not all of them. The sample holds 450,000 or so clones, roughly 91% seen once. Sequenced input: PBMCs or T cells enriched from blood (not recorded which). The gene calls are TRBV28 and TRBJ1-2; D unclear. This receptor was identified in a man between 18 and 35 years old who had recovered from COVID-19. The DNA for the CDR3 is TGTGCCAGCTTAGAGCAGCGGCTAAACTATGGCTACACCTTC. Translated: CASLEQRLNYGYTF.